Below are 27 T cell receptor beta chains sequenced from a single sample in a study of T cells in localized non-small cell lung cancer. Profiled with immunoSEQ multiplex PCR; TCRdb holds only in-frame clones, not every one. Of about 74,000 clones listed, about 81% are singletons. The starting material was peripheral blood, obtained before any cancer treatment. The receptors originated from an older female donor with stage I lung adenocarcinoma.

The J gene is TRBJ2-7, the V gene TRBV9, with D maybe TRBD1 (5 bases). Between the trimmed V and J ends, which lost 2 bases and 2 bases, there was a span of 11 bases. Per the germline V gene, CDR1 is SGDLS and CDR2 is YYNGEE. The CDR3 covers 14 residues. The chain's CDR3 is CASSVGQGPYEQYF. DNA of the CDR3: TGTGCCAGCAGCGTCGGACAAGGCCCCTACGAGCAGTACTTC.

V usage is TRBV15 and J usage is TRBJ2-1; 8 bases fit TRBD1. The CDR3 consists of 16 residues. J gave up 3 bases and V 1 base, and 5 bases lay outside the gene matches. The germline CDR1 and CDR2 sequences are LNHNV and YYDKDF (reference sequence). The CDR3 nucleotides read TGTGCCACCAGCAGAGTCTCGGACAGGGACTACAATGAGCAGTTCTTC. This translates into CATSRVSDRDYNEQFF.

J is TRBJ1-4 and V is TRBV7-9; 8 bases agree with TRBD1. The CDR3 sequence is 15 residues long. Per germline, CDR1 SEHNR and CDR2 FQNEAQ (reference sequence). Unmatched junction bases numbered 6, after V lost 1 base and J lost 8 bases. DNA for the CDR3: TGTGCCAGCAGCTTAGACGACAGGGGAGAGGAAAAACTGTTTTTT. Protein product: CASSLDDRGEEKLFF.

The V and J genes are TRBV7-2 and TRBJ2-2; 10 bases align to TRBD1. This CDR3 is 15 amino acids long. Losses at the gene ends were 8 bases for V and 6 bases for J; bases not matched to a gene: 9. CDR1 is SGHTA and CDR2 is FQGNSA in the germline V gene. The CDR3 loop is CASLFDRGHPGELFF. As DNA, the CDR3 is TGTGCCAGCCTCTTCGACAGGGGGCATCCCGGGGAGCTGTTTTTT.

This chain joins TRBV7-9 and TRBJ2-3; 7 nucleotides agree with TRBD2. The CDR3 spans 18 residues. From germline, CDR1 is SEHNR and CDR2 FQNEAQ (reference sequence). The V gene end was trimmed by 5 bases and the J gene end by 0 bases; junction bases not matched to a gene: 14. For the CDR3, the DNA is TGTGCCAGCAGCCCCAGAGCGGGACTCGCGACTAGCACAGATACGCAGTATTTT. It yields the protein CASSPRAGLATSTDTQYF.

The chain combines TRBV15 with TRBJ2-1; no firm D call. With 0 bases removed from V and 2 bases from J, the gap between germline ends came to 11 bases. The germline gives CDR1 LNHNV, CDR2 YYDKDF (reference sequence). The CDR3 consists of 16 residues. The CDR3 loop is CATSRDLGLTYNEQFF. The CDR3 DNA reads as TGTGCCACCAGCAGAGATCTGGGCTTGACCTACAATGAGCAGTTCTTC.

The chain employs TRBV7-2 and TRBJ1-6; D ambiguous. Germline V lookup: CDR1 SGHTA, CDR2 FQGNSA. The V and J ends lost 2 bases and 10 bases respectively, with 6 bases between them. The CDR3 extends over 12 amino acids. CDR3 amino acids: CASSLNSSPLHF. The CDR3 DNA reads TGTGCCAGCAGCTTAAATTCCTCACCCCTCCACTTT.

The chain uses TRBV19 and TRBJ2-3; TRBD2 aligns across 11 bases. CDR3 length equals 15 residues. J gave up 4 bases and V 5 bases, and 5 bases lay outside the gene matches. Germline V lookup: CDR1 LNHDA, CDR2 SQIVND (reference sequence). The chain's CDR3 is CASSVRLAGSDTQYF. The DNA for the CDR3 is TGTGCCAGTAGTGTCCGACTAGCGGGGTCAGATACGCAGTATTTT.

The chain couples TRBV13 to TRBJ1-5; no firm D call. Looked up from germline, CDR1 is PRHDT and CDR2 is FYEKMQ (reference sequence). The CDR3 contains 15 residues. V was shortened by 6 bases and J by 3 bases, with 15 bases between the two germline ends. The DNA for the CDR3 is TGTGCCAGCAGTCAAAAACATCTAACCAATCAGCCCCAGCATTTT. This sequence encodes CASSQKHLTNQPQHF.

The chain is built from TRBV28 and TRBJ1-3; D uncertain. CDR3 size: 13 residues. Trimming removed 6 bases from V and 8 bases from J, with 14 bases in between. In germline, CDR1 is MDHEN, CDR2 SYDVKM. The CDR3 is CASRTNPLDTIYF. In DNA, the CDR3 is TGTGCCAGCAGGACTAACCCCCTGGACACCATATATTTT.

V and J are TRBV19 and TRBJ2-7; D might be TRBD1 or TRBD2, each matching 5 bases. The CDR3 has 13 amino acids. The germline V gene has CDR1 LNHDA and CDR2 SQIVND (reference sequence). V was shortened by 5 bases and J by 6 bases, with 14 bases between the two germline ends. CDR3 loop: CASSGFRDGEQYF. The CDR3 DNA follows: TGTGCCAGTAGTGGGTTCAGGGACGGCGAGCAGTACTTC.

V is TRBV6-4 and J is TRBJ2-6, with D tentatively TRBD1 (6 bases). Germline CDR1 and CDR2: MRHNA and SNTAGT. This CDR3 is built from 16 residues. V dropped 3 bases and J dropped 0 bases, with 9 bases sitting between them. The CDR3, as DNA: TGTGCCAGCAGTGAACAGGGCCTCTCTGGGGCCAACGTCCTGACTTTC. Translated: CASSEQGLSGANVLTF.

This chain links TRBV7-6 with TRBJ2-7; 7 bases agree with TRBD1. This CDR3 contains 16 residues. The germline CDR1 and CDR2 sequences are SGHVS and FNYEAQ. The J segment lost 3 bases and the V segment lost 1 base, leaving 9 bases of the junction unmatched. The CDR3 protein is CASSLGGTVSFYEQYF. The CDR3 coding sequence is TGTGCCAGCAGCTTAGGGGGGACAGTGTCTTTCTACGAGCAGTACTTC.

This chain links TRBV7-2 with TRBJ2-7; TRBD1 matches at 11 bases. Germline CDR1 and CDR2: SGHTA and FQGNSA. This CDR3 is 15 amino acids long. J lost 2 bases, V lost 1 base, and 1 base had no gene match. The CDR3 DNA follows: TGTGCCAGCAGCTTAGGGGGACAGGGGGCCTACGAGCAGTACTTC. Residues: CASSLGGQGAYEQYF. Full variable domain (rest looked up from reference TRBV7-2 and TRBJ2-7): GAGVSQSPSNKVTEKGKDVELRCDPISGHTALYWYRQSLGQGLEFLIYFQGNSAPDKSGLPSDRFSAERTGGSVSTLTIQRTQQEDSAVYLCASSLGGQGAYEQYFGPGTRLTVT.

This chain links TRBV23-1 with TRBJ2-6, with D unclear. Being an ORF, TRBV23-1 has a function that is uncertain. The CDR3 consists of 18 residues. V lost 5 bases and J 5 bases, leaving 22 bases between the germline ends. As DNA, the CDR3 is TGCGCCAGCAGTAATGTCAGTACGCAACAAAGTCGGGCCAACGTCCTGACTTTC. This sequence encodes CASSNVSTQQSRANVLTF.

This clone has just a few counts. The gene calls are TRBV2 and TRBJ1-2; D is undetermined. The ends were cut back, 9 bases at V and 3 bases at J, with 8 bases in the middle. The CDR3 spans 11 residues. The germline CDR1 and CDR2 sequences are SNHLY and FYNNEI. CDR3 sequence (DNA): TGTGCCAGGTCGGTGGACTATGGCTACACCTTC. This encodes CARSVDYGYTF. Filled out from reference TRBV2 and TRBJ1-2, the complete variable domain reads EPEVTQTPSHQVTQMGQEVILRCVPISNHLYFYWYRQILGQKVEFLVSFYNNEISEKSEIFDDQFSVERPDGSNFTLKIRSTKLEDSAMYFCARSVDYGYTFGSGTRLTVV.

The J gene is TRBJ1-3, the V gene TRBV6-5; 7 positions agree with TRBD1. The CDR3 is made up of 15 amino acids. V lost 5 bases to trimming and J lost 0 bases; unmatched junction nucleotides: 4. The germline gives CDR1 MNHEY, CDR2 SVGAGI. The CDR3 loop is CASSPGQASGNTIYF. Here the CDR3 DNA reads TGTGCCAGCAGTCCCGGACAGGCCTCTGGAAACACCATATATTTT.

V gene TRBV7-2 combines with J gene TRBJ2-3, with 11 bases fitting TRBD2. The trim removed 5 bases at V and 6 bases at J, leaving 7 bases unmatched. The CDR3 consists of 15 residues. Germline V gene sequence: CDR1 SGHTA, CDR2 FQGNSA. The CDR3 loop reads CASSPLAGGEDTQYF. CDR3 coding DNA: TGTGCCAGCAGCCCTCTAGCGGGGGGAGAGGATACGCAGTATTTT.

CDR3: CASSYVLSSTEAFF. The DNA of the CDR3 is TGTGCCAGCAGTTACGTTTTAAGCAGCACTGAAGCTTTCTTT. The chain combines TRBV6-5 with TRBJ1-1; D is unresolved. CDR1 MNHEY and CDR2 SVGAGI come from the germline V gene. V was trimmed by 2 bases and J by 4 bases, leaving 11 bases between them. The CDR3 has 14 amino acids.

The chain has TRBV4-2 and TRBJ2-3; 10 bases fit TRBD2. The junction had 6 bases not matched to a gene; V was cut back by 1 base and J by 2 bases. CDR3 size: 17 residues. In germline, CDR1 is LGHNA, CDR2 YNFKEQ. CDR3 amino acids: CASSQAVSGGNTDTQYF. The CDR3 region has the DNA TGTGCCAGCAGCCAAGCCGTTAGCGGGGGGAACACAGATACGCAGTATTTT.

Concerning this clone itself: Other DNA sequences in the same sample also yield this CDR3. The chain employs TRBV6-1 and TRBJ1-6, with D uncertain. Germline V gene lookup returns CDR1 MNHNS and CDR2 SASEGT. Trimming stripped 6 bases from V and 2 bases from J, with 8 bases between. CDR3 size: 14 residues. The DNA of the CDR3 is TGTGCCAGCAGCGCTGGCCCCTATAATTCACCCCTCCACTTT. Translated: CASSAGPYNSPLHF.

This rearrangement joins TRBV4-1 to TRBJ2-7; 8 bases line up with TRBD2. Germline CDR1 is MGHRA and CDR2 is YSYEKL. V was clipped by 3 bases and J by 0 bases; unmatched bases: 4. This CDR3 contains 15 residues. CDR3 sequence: CASSHGREASYEQYF. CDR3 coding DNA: TGCGCCAGCAGCCACGGGCGGGAGGCCTCCTACGAGCAGTACTTC.

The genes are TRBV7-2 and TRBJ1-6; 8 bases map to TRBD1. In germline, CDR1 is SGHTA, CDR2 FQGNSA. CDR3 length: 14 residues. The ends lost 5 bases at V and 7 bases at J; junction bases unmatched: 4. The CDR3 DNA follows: TGTGCCAGCAGCCTTAGACAGGGGAATTCACCCCTCCACTTT. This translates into CASSLRQGNSPLHF.

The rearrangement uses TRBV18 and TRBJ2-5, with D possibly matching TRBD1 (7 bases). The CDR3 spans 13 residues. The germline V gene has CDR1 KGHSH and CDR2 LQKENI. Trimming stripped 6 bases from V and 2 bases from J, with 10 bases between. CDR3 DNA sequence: TGTGCCAGCTCCAGGGGGGATCAAGAGACCCAGTACTTC. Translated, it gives CASSRGDQETQYF.

CDR3 DNA sequence: TGTGCCAGCAGCCAAGATCTGAGGGCTACCTCCTACGAGCAGTACTTC. Protein: CASSQDLRATSYEQYF. V usage is TRBV4-2 and J usage is TRBJ2-7; D perhaps matches TRBD2 (5 bases). This CDR3 is 16 amino acids long. Germline-derived CDR1 and CDR2 are LGHNA and YNFKEQ. The germline V and J ends were trimmed by 0 bases and 0 bases, with 12 bases remaining between them.

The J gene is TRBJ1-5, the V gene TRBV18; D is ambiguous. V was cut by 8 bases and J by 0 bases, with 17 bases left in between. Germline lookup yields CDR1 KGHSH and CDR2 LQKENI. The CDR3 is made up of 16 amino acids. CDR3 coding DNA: TGTGCCAGCCAACCCCGGGCTCCAAATAGCAATCAGCCCCAGCATTTT. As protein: CASQPRAPNSNQPQHF.

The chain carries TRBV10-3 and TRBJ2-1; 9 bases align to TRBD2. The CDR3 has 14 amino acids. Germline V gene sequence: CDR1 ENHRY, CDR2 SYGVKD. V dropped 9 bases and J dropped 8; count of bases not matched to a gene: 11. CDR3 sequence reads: CAMAGTSSEDEQFF. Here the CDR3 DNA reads TGTGCCATGGCCGGGACTAGCTCGGAGGATGAGCAGTTCTTC.